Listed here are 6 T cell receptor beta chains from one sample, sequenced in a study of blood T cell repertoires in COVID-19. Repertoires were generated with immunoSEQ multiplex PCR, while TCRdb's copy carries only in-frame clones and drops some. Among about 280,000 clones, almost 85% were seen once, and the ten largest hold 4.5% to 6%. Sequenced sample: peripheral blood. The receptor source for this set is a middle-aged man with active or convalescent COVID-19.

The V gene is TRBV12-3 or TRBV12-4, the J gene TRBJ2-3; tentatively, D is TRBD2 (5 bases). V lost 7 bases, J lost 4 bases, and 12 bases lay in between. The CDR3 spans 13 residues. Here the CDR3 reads CASKRLPPDTQYF. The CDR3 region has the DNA TGTGCCAGCAAGCGGTTGCCGCCAGATACGCAGTATTTT.

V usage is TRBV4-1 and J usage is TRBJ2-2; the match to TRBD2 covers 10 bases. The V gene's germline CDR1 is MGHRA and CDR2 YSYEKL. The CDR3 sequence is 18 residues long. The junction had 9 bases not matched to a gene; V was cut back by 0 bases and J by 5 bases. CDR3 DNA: TGCGCCAGCAGCCAAGACCCCAGCGGGAGGGCCAGGACCGGGGAGCTGTTTTTT. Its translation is CASSQDPSGRARTGELFF.

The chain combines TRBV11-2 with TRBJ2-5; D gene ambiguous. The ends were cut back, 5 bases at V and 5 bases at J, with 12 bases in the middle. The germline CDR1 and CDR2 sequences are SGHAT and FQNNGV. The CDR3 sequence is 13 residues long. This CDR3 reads CASSLRSYETQYF. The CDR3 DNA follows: TGTGCCAGCAGCCTCCGGTCCTACGAGACCCAGTACTTC.

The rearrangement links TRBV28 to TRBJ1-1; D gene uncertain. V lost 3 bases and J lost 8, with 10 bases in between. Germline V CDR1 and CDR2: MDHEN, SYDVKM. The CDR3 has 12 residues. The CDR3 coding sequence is TGTGCCAGCAGTTTGCTCAGAGGGGAAGCTTTCTTT. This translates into CASSLLRGEAFF.

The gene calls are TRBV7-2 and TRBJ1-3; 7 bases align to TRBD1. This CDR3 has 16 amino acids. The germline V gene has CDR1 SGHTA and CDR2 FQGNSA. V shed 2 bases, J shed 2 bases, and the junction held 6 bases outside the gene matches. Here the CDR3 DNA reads TGTGCCAGCAGCTTATGGTCAACAGGGGCTGGAAACACCATATATTTT. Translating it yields CASSLWSTGAGNTIYF.

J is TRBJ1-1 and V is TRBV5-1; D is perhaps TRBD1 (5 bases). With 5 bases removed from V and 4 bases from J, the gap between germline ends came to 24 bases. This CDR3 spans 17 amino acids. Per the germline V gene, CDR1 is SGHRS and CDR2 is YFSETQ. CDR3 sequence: CASSLPSSPTGSTEAFF. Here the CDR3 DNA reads TGCGCCAGCAGTTTACCTTCATCCCCCACAGGATCCACTGAAGCTTTCTTT. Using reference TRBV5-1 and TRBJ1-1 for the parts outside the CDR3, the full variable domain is KAGVTQTPRYLIKTRGQQVTLSCSPISGHRSVSWYQQTPGQGLQFLFEYFSETQRNKGNFPGRFSGRQFSNSRSEMNVSTLELGDSALYLCASSLPSSPTGSTEAFFGQGTRLTVV.